A selection of T cell receptor beta chains follows, all from one sample in a study of blood T cell repertoires in COVID-19. TCRdb's table, derived via immunoSEQ multiplex PCR, lists solely in-frame clones and lacks some. In the table there are under 200,000 clones, roughly 73% of which are singletons. The sequencing sample was made of peripheral blood. The receptors were sampled from a man between 65 and 85 years old with acute or convalescent COVID-19. Both conserved end residues are part of each CDR3. A D gene is named only where the DNA matches it firmly. Rows may omit the clone size; those that give it use once, few, many or a size class.

size: NA; V: TRBV19; J: TRBJ2-1; D: NA; DNA: TGTGCCAGTAACCCGGGACTGGACAATGAGCAGTTCTTC; CDR3: CASNPGLDNEQFF
size: NA; V: TRBV4-1; J: TRBJ1-2; D: NA; DNA: TGCGCCAGCAGCCAAGATCTAGGTGTAGCTAACTATGGCTACACCTTC; CDR3: CASSQDLGVANYGYTF
size: NA; V: TRBV4-3; J: TRBJ1-2; D: NA; DNA: TGCGCCAGCAGCCAAGCAGGGTTAGCTAACTATGGCTACACCTTC; CDR3: CASSQAGLANYGYTF
size: NA; V: TRBV2; J: TRBJ2-1; D: NA; DNA: TGTGCCAGGAGAGTCACGAATGAGCAGTTCTTC; CDR3: CARRVTNEQFF
size: NA; V: TRBV2; J: TRBJ2-5; D: NA; DNA: TGTGCCAGCAGTGAAAGTAGCGGACTCCGAGAGACCCAGTACTTC; CDR3: CASSESSGLRETQYF
size: NA; V: TRBV12-5; J: TRBJ1-1; D: TRBD1; DNA: TGTGCTAGTGGTCAAGACAGGGTATCAGTCACTGAAGCTTTCTTT; CDR3: CASGQDRVSVTEAFF
size: once; V: TRBV11-2; J: TRBJ2-7; D: NA; DNA: TGTGCCAGCAGCTTAGATCGGGCGGGGGCCAACTACGAGCAGTACTTC; CDR3: CASSLDRAGANYEQYF
size: NA; V: TRBV11-3; J: TRBJ2-1; D: NA; DNA: TGTGCCAGCAGCTTGTCTAACTCCTACAATGAGCAGTTCTTC; CDR3: CASSLSNSYNEQFF
size: NA; V: TRBV2; J: TRBJ2-7; D: NA; DNA: TGTGCCAGCAGCGTTCTAGCGAGTCTCTACGAGCAGTACTTC; CDR3: CASSVLASLYEQYF
size: once; V: TRBV21-1; J: TRBJ2-4; D: NA; DNA: TGTGCCAGCAGCAAAGTCAGGGACATTGAAAACATTCAGTACTTC; CDR3: CASSKVRDIENIQYF
size: NA; V: TRBV4-3; J: TRBJ2-1; D: TRBD2; DNA: TGCGCCAGCAGCCAAGTTGCGGGAGCCTACAATGAGCAGTTCTTC; CDR3: CASSQVAGAYNEQFF
size: NA; V: TRBV6-5; J: TRBJ2-2; D: NA; DNA: TGTGCCAGCAGTTACGCGGAAAAGAACACCGGGGAGCTGTTTTTT; CDR3: CASSYAEKNTGELFF
size: NA; V: TRBV12-5; J: TRBJ2-7; D: TRBD2; DNA: TGTGCTAGTGGGGGACTAGGCCCCGGCGAGCAGTACTTC; CDR3: CASGGLGPGEQYF
size: NA; V: TRBV6-1; J: TRBJ2-7; D: TRBD2; DNA: TGTGCCAGCAGTGAAGTTAGCGGGGGGGCGAGCTCCTACGAGCAGTACTTC; CDR3: CASSEVSGGASSYEQYF
size: NA; V: TRBV24-1; J: TRBJ2-3; D: TRBD2; DNA: TGTGCCACCATGTCGACTAGCCTCCCCACAGATACGCAGTATTTT; CDR3: CATMSTSLPTDTQYF
size: NA; V: TRBV3-1/TRBV3-2; J: TRBJ1-1; D: NA; DNA: TGTGCCAGCAGTTCAGTGAACACTGAAGCTTTCTTT; CDR3: CASSSVNTEAFF
size: few; V: TRBV7-9; J: TRBJ1-2; D: NA; DNA: TGTGCCAGCAGCCTGGGCCTGAGTAACTATGGCTACACCTTC; CDR3: CASSLGLSNYGYTF
size: NA; V: TRBV28; J: TRBJ1-2; D: NA; DNA: TGTGCCAGCAGTAGGGGAACTAACTATGGCTACACCTTC; CDR3: CASSRGTNYGYTF
size: NA; V: TRBV11-2; J: TRBJ2-3; D: TRBD2; DNA: TGTGCCAGCAGCTTAGGGGGACTAGCGGGCACAGATACGCAGTATTTT; CDR3: CASSLGGLAGTDTQYF
size: NA; V: TRBV20-1; J: TRBJ1-2; D: NA; DNA: TGCAGTGCCTGGACAAGCTATGGCTACACCTTC; CDR3: CSAWTSYGYTF
size: NA; V: TRBV28; J: TRBJ2-3; D: NA; DNA: TGTGCCAGCAGTTTATCGACAAATACGCAGTATTTT; CDR3: CASSLSTNTQYF
size: NA; V: TRBV6-6; J: TRBJ1-2; D: NA; DNA: TGTGCCAGCAGTTACAGGGAGGACGGCTACACCTTC; CDR3: CASSYREDGYTF
size: NA; V: TRBV3-1/TRBV3-2; J: TRBJ2-5; D: NA; DNA: TGTGCCAGCTCCCAAAGAGGCCAGGGAAAAGAGACCCAGTACTTC; CDR3: CASSQRGQGKETQYF
size: NA; V: TRBV11-3; J: TRBJ2-3; D: TRBD2; DNA: TGTGCCAGCAGCTTAACCGGGAGGCTGAGAGCAGATACGCAGTATTTT; CDR3: CASSLTGRLRADTQYF
size: NA; V: TRBV5-1; J: TRBJ2-7; D: NA; DNA: TGCGCCAGCAGCCCATCAGGGGTGTTATACGAGCAGTACTTC; CDR3: CASSPSGVLYEQYF
size: NA; V: TRBV6-5; J: TRBJ1-4; D: TRBD1; DNA: TGTGCCAGCAGTTCCGGGACAGGGCATGAAAAACTGTTTTTT; CDR3: CASSSGTGHEKLFF
size: NA; V: TRBV16; J: TRBJ1-1; D: NA; DNA: TGTGCCAGCAGCCAAATTCCCGGGTCCATGAACACTGAAGCTTTCTTT; CDR3: CASSQIPGSMNTEAFF
size: NA; V: TRBV12-5; J: TRBJ2-3; D: TRBD2; DNA: TGTGCTAGTGGTTTGCATAGCGGGACCTCCCCAGATACGCAGTATTTT; CDR3: CASGLHSGTSPDTQYF
size: NA; V: TRBV4-2; J: TRBJ1-5; D: TRBD1; DNA: TGTGCCAGCAGCCAAGGTACAGGGGGCGCGGATCAGCCCCAGCATTTT; CDR3: CASSQGTGGADQPQHF
size: NA; V: TRBV2; J: TRBJ1-2; D: NA; DNA: TGTGCCAGCAGTGGGGGGACACCCAGGGACTATGGCTACACCTTC; CDR3: CASSGGTPRDYGYTF
size: NA; V: TRBV6-6; J: TRBJ1-3; D: NA; DNA: TGTGCCAGCAGTTACACCCAGGGCTCTGGAAACACCATATATTTT; CDR3: CASSYTQGSGNTIYF
size: few; V: TRBV9; J: TRBJ2-3; D: NA; DNA: TGTGCCAGCAGCCGGGGGTTTTCGCGCACAGATACGCAGTATTTT; CDR3: CASSRGFSRTDTQYF
size: NA; V: TRBV6-5; J: TRBJ2-3; D: NA; DNA: TGTGCCAGCAGTTACTCGAGAGTTGCGGGATTGGATACGCAGTATTTT; CDR3: CASSYSRVAGLDTQYF
size: NA; V: TRBV5-6; J: TRBJ2-5; D: TRBD2; DNA: TGTGCCAGCAGCTTGGCCGTGAGACTAGCTGCCGAGACCCAGTACTTC; CDR3: CASSLAVRLAAETQYF
size: NA; V: TRBV18; J: TRBJ1-1; D: NA; DNA: TGTGCCAGCTCACCCCAGAACACTGAAGCTTTCTTT; CDR3: CASSPQNTEAFF
size: NA; V: TRBV18; J: TRBJ2-5; D: TRBD1; DNA: TGTGCCAGCTCACGGACAGGGGGGGTCCAAGAGACCCAGTACTTC; CDR3: CASSRTGGVQETQYF
size: NA; V: TRBV7-2; J: TRBJ2-7; D: NA; DNA: TGTGCCAGCAGCACCTACGGCTACGAGCAGTACTTC; CDR3: CASSTYGYEQYF
size: few; V: TRBV6-1; J: TRBJ1-2; D: NA; DNA: TGTGCCAGCAGTGATTTGATAGGGGCCCTCACTAACTATGGCTACACCTTC; CDR3: CASSDLIGALTNYGYTF
size: NA; V: TRBV12-5; J: TRBJ1-5; D: NA; DNA: TGTGCTAGTGGCCGGGGGGGGAGCAATCAGCCCCAGCATTTT; CDR3: CASGRGGSNQPQHF
size: NA; V: TRBV5-8; J: TRBJ2-1; D: TRBD1; DNA: TGTGCCAGCAGCTTGGCGGTCAGGACAGGCAATGAGCAGTTCTTC; CDR3: CASSLAVRTGNEQFF
size: NA; V: TRBV19; J: TRBJ2-2; D: NA; DNA: TGTGCCAGTAGGACATTAGCGAACACCGGGGAGCTGTTTTTT; CDR3: CASRTLANTGELFF